The present T cell receptor (beta chain) was sequenced within a study of cytomegalovirus exposure and HLA in healthy donors. In the study overall: In terms of ancestry, the Caucasian-associated cluster contained 80% to 90% of the 300 to 400 genotyped donors.

Comment on this clone: Its antigen is undetermined.

General study findings and limits: There were under 200 TCR beta chains listed as cytomegalovirus-associated. The study found most TCR sequences rare, yet found some public TCRs in many donors.

CDR1 and CDR2 (germline): SGHDT, YYEEEE. The V gene lost 5 bases and the J gene lost 7 bases, with 15 bases spanning the gap. The CDR3 runs 13 residues. Both 60 Vbeta primers and 13 Jbeta primers went into the PCR. The repertoire was sequenced with immunoSEQ multiplex PCR; TCRdb's copy has only in-frame clones and lacks some. The sample contains around 180,000 clones, over 70% of which appear only once. The gene calls are TRBV5-6 and TRBJ2-5, with a possible D match to TRBD2 (5 bases). The specimen was PBMCs. This receptor was identified in a woman aged 45-65 years in good health and CMV-seronegative. The CDR3 bases are TGTGCCAGCAGTCCTACGGGAAGTGGGACCCAGTACTTC. This codes for CASSPTGSGTQYF.